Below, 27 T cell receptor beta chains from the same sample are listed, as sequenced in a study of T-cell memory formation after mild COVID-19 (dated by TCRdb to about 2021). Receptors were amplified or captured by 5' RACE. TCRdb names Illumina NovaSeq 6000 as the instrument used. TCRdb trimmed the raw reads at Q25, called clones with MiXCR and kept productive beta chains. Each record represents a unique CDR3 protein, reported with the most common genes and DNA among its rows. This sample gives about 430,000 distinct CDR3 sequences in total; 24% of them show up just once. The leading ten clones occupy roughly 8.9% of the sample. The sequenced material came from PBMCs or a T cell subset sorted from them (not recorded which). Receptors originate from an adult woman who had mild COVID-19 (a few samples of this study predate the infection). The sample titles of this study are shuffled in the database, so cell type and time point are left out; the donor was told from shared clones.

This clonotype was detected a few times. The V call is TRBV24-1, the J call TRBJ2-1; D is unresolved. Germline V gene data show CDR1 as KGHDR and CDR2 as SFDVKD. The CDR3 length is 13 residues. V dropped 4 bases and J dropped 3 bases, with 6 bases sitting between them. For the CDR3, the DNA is TGTGCCACCAGTGACCCCGACTACAATGAGCAGTTCTTC. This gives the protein CATSDPDYNEQFF.

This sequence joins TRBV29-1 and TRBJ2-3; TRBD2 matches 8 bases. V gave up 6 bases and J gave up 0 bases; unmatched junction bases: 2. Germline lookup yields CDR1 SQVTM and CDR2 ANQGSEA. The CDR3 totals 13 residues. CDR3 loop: CSVREGSTDTQYF. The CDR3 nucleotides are TGCAGCGTCCGGGAGGGGAGCACAGATACGCAGTATTTT.

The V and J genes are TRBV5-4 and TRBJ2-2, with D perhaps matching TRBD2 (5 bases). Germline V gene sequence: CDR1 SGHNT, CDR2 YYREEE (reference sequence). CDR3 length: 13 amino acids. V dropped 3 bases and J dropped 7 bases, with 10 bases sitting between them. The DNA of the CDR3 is TGTGCCAGCAGCTCTGAGGGTATCGGGGAGCTGTTTTTT. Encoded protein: CASSSEGIGELFF.

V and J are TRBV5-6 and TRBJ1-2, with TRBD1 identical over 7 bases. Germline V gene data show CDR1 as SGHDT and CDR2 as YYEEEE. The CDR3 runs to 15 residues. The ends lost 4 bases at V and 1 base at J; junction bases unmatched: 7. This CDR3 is CASSQGGTLNYGYTF. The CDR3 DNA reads TGTGCCAGCAGCCAGGGGGGAACCCTTAACTATGGCTACACCTTC.

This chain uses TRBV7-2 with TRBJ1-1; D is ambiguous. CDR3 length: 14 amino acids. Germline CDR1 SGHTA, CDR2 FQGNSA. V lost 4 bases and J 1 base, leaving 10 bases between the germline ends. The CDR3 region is CASSSGSSNTEAFF. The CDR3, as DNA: TGTGCCAGCAGCTCGGGCAGTTCGAACACTGAAGCTTTCTTT.

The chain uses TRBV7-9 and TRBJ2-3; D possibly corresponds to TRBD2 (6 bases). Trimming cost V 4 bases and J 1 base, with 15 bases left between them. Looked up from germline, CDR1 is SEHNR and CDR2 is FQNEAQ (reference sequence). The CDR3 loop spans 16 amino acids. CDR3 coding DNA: TGTGCCAGCAGCTCCGTCTTGGGCGGGGGCACAGATACGCAGTATTTT. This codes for CASSSVLGGGTDTQYF.

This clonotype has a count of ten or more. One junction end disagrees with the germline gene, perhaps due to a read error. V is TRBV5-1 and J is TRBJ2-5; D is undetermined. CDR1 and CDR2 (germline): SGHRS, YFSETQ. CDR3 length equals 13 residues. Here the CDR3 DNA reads TGTGCCAGCAGTTTAGGCAGTCAAGAGACCCAGTACTTC. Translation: CASSLGSQETQYF.

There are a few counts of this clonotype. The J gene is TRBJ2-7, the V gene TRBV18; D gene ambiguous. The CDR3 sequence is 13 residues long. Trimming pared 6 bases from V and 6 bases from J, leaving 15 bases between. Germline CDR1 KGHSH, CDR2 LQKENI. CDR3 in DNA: TGTGCCAGCTCCCCGAGCAGGAGCTCCGAGCAGTACTTC. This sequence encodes CASSPSRSSEQYF.

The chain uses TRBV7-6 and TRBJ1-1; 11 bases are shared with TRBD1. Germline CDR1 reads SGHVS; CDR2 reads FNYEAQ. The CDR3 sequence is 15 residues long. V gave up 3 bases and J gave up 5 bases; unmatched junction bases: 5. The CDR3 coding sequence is TGTGCCAGCAGCTTGGACAGGGGGCTGGGAACTGAAGCTTTCTTT. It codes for CASSLDRGLGTEAFF.

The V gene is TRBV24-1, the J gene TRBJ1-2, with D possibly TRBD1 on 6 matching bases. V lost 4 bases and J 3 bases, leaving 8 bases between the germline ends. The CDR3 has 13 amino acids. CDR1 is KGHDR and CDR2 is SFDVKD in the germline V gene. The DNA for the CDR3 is TGTGCCACCAGTGAGGGGGCGGACTATGGCTACACCTTC. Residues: CATSEGADYGYTF.

DNA of the CDR3: TGTGCCAGCAGCCAAGCCGGGGTGATCGCCCAAGAGACCCAGTACTTC. Translation: CASSQAGVIAQETQYF. The V call is TRBV14, the J call TRBJ2-5; weak D call: TRBD2 (5 bases). The germline CDR1 and CDR2 sequences are SGHDN and FVKESK. CDR3 length: 16 residues. V was cut by 1 base and J by 1 base, with 13 bases left in between.

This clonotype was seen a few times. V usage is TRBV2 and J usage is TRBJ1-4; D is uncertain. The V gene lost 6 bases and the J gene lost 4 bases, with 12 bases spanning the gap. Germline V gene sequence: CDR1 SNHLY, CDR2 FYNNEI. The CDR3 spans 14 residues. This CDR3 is CASSPLGDNEKLFF. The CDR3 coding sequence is TGTGCCAGCAGCCCCCTTGGGGATAATGAAAAACTGTTTTTT.

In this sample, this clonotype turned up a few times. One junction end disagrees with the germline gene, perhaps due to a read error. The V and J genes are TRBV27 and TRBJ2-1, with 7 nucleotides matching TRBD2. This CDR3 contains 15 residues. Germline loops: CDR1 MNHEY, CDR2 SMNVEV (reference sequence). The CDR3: CASSFGGGSYNEQFF. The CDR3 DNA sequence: TGCGCCAGCAGCTTTGGCGGGGGCTCCTACAATGAGCAGTTCTTC.

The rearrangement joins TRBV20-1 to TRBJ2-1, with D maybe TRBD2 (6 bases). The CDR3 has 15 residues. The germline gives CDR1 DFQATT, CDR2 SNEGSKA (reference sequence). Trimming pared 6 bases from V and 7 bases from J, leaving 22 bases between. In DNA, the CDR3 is TGCAGTGCCCAGTTTGGGAGGCTAAGGGTGAATGAGCAGTTCTTC. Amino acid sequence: CSAQFGRLRVNEQFF.

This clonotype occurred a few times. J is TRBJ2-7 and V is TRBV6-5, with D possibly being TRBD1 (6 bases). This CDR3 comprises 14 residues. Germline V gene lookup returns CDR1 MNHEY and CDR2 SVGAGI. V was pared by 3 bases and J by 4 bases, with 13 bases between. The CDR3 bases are TGTGCCAGCAGTTATAGACAGGTCGGGTACGAGCAGTACTTC. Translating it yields CASSYRQVGYEQYF.

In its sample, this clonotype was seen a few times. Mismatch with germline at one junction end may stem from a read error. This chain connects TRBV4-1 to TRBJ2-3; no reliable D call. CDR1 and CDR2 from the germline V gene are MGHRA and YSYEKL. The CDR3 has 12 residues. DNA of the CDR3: TGCGCCAGCAGTCAAGGGCCAGATACGCAGTATTTT. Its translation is CASSQGPDTQYF.

The CDR3 nucleotides are TGCGCCAGCAGCCAAGATCACCTACTAGCCCTCAGACCTACGGGGGCGATGGAGCAGTACTTC. It specifies CASSQDHLLALRPTGAMEQYF. V is TRBV4-3 and J is TRBJ2-7; D may be TRBD1 or TRBD2 (6 bases each). CDR3 length: 21 amino acids. Germline V gene sequence: CDR1 LGHNA, CDR2 YSLEER. The V end lost 0 bases, the J end lost 7 bases, and 34 bases lay between the germline ends.

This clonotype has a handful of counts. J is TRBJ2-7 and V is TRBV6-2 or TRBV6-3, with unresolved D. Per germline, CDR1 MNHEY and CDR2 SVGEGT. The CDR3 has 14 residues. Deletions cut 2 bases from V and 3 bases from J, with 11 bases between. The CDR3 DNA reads TGTGCCAGCAGTTACAAAGGCTCCTTCTACGAGCAGTACTTC. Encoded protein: CASSYKGSFYEQYF.

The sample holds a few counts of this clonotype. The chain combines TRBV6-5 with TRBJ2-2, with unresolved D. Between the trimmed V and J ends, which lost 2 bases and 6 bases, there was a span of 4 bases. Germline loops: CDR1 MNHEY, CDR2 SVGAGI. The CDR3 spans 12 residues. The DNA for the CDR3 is TGTGCCAGCAGTTACCCGGCCGGGGAGCTGTTTTTT. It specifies CASSYPAGELFF.

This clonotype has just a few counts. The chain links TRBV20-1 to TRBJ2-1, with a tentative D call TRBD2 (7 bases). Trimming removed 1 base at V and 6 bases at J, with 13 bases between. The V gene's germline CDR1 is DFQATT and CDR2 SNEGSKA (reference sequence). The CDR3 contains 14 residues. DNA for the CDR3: TGCAGTGCTAGAGGACGGGGGGCGCTCAATGAGCAGTTCTTC. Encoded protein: CSARGRGALNEQFF.

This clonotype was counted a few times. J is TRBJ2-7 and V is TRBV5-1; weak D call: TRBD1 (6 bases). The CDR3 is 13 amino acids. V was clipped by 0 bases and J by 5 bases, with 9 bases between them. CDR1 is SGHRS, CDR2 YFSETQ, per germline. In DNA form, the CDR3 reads TGCGCCAGCAGCTTGGTACAGGGTGACGAGCAGTACTTC. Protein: CASSLVQGDEQYF.

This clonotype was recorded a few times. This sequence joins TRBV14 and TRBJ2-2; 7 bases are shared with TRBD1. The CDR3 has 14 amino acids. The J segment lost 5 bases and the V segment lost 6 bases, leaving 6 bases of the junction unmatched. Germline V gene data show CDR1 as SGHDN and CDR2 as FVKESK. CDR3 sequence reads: CASRHRGSTGELFF. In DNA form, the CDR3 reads TGTGCCAGCAGACACAGGGGTTCGACCGGGGAGCTGTTTTTT. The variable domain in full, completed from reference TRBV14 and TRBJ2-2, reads EAGVTQFPSHSVIEKGQTVTLRCDPISGHDNLYWYRRVMGKEIKFLLHFVKESKQDESGMPNNRFLAERTGGTYSTLKVQPAELEDSGVYFCASRHRGSTGELFFGEGSRLTVL.

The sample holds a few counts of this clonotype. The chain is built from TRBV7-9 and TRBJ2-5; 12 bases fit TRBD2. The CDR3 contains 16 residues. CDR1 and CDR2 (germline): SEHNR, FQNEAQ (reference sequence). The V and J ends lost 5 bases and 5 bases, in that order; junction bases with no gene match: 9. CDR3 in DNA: TGTGCCAGCAGCCCAAGACTAGCGGGGGAAGTGGAGACCCAGTACTTC. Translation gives CASSPRLAGEVETQYF.

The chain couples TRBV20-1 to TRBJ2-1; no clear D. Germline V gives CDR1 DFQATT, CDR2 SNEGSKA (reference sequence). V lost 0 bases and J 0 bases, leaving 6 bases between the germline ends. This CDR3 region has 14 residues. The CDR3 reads CSARDRFSYNEQFF. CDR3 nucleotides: TGCAGTGCTAGAGATAGGTTCTCCTACAATGAGCAGTTCTTC.

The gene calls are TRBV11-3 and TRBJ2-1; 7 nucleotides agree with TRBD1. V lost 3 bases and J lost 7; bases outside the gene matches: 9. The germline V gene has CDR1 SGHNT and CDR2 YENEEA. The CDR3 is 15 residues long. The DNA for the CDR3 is TGTGCCAGCAGCTTCGGAGAGACAGGGCCGAATGAGCAGTTCTTC. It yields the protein CASSFGETGPNEQFF.

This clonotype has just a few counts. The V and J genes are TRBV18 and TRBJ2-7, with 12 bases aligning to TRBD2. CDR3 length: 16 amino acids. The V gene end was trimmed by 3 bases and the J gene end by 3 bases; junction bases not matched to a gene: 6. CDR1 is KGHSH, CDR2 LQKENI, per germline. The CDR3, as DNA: TGTGCCAGCTCACCTCGACTAGCGGGGGCCCGCTACGAGCAGTACTTC. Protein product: CASSPRLAGARYEQYF.

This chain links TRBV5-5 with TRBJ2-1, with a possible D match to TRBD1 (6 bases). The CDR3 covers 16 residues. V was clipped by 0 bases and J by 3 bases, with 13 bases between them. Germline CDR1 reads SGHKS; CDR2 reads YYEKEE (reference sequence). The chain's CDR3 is CASSLGAGAIYNEQFF. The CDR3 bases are TGTGCCAGCAGCTTGGGGGCAGGGGCTATCTACAATGAGCAGTTCTTC.